This TCR beta chain comes out of a study of blood T cell repertoires in COVID-19. Seattle's cohort entered during active infection and was followed longitudinally. V was trimmed by 4 bases and J by 6 bases, leaving 12 bases between them. Germline V gene lookup returns CDR1 LGHDT and CDR2 YNNKEL (reference sequence). CDR3 length: 13 residues. Study processing details: Quantification of nucleated cells was approximated via reference gene primer amplification. Clones were read by immunoSEQ multiplex PCR, and TCRdb kept only the in-frame ones, dropping some. The DNA gave D and trimming, while V, J and clone size come from that table. Among some 200,000 clones listed, approximately 80% were seen once.

The chain uses TRBV3-1 (or the pseudogene TRBV3-2) and TRBJ1-1, with D unresolved. The sample comprised peripheral blood. The sequence came from a man in his sixties with COVID-19, enrolled during active disease. CDR3 in amino acids: CASSLFEGSEAFF. As DNA, the CDR3 is TGTGCCAGCAGCCTTTTTGAGGGTTCTGAAGCTTTCTTT.